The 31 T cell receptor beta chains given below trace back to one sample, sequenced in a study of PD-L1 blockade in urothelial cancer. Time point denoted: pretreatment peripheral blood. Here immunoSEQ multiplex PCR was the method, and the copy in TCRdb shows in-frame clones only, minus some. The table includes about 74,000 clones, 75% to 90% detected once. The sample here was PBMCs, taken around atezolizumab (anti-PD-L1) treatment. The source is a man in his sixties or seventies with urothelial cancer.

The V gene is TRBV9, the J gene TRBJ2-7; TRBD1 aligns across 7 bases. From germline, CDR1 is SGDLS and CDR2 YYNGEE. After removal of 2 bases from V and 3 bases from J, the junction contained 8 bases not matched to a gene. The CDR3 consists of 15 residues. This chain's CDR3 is CASSVGTVGNYEQYF. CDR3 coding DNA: TGTGCCAGCAGCGTCGGGACAGTCGGGAACTACGAGCAGTACTTC.

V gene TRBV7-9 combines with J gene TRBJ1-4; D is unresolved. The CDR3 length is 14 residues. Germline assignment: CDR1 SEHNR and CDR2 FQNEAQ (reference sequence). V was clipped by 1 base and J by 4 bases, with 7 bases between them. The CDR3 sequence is CASSLGAFNEKLFF. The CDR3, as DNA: TGTGCCAGCAGCTTAGGGGCCTTTAATGAAAAACTGTTTTTT.

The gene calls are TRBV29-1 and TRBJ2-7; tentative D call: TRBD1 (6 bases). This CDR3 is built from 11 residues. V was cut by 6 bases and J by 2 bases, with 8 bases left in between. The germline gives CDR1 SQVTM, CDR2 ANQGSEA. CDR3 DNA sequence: TGCAGCGTACAGGGTACCTACGAGCAGTACTTC. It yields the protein CSVQGTYEQYF.

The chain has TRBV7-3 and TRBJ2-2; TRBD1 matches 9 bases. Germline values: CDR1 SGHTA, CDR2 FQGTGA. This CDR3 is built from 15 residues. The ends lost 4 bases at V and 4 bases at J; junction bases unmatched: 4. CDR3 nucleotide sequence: TGTGCCAGCAGCTCACAGGGGGCGGCCACCGGGGAGCTGTTTTTT. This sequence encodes CASSSQGAATGELFF.

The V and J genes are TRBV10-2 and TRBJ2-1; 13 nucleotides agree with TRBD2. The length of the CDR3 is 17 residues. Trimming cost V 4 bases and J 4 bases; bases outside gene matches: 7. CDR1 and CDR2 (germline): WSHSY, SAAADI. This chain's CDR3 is CASSVGLAGTRYNEQFF. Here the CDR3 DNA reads TGCGCCAGCAGTGTGGGACTAGCGGGAACTAGGTACAATGAGCAGTTCTTC.

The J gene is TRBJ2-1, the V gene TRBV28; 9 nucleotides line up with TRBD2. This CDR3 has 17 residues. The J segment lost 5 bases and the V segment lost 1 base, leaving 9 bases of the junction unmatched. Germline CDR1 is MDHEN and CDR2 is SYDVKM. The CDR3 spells CASSLFAVSGRNNEQFF. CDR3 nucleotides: TGTGCCAGCAGTTTATTCGCTGTAAGCGGGAGGAACAATGAGCAGTTCTTC.

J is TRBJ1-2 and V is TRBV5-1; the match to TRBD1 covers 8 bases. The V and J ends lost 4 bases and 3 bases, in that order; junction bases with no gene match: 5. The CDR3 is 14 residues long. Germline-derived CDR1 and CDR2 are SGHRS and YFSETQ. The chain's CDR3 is CASSSRGPDYGYTF. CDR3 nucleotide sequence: TGCGCCAGCAGCAGCAGGGGGCCGGACTATGGCTACACCTTC.

As DNA, the CDR3 is TGTGCCAGCACAGGGAGCAATCAGCCCCAGCATTTT. It yields the protein CASTGSNQPQHF. The chain carries TRBV28 and TRBJ1-5; possibly TRBD1 for D (5 bases). The CDR3 is made up of 12 amino acids. Germline V gene data show CDR1 as MDHEN and CDR2 as SYDVKM. Trimming pared 7 bases from V and 1 base from J, leaving 5 bases between.

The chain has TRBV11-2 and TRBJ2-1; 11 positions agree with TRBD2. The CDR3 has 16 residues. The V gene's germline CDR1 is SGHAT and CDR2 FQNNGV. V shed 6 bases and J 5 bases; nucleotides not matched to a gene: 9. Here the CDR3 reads CASSLSLAGGDNEQFF. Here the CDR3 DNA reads TGTGCCAGCAGTCTTAGTCTAGCGGGAGGAGACAATGAGCAGTTCTTC.

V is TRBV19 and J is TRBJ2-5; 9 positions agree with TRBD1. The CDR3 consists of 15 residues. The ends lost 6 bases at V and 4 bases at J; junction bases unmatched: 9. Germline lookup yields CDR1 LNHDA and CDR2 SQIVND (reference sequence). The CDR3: CASSTGTGMGETQYF. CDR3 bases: TGTGCCAGTAGCACCGGGACAGGGATGGGAGAGACCCAGTACTTC.

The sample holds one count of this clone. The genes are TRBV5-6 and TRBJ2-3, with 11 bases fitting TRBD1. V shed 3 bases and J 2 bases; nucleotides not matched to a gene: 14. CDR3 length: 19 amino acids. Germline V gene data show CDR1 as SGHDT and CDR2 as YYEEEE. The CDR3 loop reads CASSYPPGQGDTFTDTQYF. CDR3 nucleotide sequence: TGTGCCAGCAGCTACCCACCGGGACAGGGGGATACTTTCACAGATACGCAGTATTTT.

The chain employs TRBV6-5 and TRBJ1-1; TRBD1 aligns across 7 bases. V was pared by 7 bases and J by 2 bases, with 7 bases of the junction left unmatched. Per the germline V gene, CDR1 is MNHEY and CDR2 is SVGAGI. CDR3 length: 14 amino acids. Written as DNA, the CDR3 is TGTGCCAGCAACGAGGGGGCGGGAAACACTGAAGCTTTCTTT. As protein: CASNEGAGNTEAFF.

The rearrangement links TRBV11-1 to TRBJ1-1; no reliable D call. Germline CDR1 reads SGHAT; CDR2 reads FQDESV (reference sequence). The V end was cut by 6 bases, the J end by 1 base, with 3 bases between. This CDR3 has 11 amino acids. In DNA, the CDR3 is TGTGCCAGCAGGGCGAACACTGAAGCTTTCTTT. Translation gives CASRANTEAFF.

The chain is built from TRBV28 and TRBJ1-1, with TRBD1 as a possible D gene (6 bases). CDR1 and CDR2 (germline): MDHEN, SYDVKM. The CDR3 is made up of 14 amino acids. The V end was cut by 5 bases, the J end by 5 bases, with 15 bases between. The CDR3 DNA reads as TGTGCCAGCAGTCTAGGGGGGGTGCGGACTGAAGCTTTCTTT. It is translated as CASSLGGVRTEAFF.

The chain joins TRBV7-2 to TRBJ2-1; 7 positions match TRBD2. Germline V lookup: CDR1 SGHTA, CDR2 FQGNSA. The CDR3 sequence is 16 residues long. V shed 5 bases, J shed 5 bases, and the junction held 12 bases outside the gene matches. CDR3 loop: CASSLNKRLAHNEQFF. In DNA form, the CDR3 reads TGTGCCAGCAGCCTGAACAAACGACTAGCCCACAATGAGCAGTTCTTC.

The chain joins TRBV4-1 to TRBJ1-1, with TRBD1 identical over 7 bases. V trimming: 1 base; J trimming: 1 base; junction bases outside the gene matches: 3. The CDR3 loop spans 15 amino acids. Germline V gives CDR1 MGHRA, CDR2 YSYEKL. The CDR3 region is CASSQGPGGNTEAFF. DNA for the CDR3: TGCGCCAGCAGCCAAGGGCCAGGGGGGAACACTGAAGCTTTCTTT.

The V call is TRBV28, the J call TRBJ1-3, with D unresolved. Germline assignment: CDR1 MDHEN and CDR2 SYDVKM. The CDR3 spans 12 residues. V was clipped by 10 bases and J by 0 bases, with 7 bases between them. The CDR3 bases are TGTGCCACGACGGGCTCTGGAAACACCATATATTTT. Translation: CATTGSGNTIYF. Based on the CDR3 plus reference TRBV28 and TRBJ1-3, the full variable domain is DVKVTQSSRYLVKRTGEKVFLECVQDMDHENMFWYRQDPGLGLRLIYFSYDVKMKEKGDIPEGYSVSREKKERFSLILESASTNQTSMYLCATTGSGNTIYFGEGSWLTVV.

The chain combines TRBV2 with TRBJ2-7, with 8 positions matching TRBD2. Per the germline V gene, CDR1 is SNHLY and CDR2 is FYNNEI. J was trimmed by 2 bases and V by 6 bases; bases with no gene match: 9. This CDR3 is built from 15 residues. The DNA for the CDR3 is TGTGCCAGCAGACCCAGCGGGAGCCTGACCTACGAGCAGTACTTC. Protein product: CASRPSGSLTYEQYF.

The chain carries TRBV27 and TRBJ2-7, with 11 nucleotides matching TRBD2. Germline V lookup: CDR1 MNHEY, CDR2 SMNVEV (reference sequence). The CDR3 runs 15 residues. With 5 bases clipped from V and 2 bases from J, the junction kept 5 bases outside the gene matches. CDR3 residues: CASSITSGRAYEQYF. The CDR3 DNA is TGTGCCAGCAGTATCACTAGCGGGAGAGCCTACGAGCAGTACTTC.

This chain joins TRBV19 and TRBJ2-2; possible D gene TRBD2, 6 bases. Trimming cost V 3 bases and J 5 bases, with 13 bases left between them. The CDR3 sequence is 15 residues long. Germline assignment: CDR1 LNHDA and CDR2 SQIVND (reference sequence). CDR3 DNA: TGTGCCAGTAGTATCGGTGGGAGGAGGACCGGGGAGCTGTTTTTT. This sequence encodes CASSIGGRRTGELFF.

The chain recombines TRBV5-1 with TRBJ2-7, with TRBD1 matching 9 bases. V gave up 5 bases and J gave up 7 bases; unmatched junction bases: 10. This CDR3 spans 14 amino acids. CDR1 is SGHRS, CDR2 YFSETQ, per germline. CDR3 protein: CASRPGQGMGEQYF. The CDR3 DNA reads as TGCGCCAGCAGACCGGGACAGGGAATGGGGGAGCAGTACTTC.

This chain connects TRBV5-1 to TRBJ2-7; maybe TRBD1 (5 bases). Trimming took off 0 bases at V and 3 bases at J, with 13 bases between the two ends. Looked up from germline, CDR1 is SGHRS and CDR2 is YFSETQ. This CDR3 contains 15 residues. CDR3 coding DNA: TGCGCCAGCAGCTTGGAGGGGTACAGGTTCTACGAGCAGTACTTC. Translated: CASSLEGYRFYEQYF.

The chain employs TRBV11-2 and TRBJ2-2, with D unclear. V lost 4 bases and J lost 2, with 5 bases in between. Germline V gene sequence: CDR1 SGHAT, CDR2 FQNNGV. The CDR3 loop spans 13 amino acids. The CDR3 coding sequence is TGTGCCAGCAGCTCCCCTAACACCGGGGAGCTGTTTTTT. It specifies CASSSPNTGELFF.

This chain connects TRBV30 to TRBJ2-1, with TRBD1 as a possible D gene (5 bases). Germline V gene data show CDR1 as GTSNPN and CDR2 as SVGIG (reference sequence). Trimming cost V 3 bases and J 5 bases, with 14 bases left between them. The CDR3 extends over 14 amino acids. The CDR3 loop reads CAWRVGLVNNEQFF. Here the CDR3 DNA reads TGTGCCTGGAGGGTGGGGCTAGTGAACAATGAGCAGTTCTTC.

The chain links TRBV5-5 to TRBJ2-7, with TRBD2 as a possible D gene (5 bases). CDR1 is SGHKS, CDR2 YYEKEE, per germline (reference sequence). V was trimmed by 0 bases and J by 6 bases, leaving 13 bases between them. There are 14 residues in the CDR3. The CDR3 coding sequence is TGTGCCAGCAGCTTGGCCTCAGAAGAGGGCGAGCAGTACTTC. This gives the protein CASSLASEEGEQYF.

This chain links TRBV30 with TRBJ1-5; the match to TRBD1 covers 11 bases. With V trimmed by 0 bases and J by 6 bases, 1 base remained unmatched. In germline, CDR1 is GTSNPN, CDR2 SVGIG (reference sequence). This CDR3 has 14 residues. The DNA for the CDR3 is TGTGCCTGGAGTGTAGGGACAGGGGGTCAGCCCCAGCATTTT. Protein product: CAWSVGTGGQPQHF.

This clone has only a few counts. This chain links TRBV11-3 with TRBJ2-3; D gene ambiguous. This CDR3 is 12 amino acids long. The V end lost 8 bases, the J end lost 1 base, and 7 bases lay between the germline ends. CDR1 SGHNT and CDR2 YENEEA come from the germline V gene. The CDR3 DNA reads TGTGCCAGCTCAGGTCGCACAGATACGCAGTATTTT. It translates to CASSGRTDTQYF.

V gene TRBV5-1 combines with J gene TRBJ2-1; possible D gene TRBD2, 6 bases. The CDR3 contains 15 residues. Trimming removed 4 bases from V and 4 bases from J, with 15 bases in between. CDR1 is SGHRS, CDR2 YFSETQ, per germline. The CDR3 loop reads CASSPGTGAYNEQFF. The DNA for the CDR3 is TGCGCCAGCAGCCCCGGGACTGGGGCATACAATGAGCAGTTCTTC.

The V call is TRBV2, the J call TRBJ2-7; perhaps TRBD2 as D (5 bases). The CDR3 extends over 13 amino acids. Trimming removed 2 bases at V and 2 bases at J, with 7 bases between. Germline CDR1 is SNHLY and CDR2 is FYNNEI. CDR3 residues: CASSEMGAYEQYF. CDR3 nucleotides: TGTGCCAGCAGTGAAATGGGAGCCTACGAGCAGTACTTC.

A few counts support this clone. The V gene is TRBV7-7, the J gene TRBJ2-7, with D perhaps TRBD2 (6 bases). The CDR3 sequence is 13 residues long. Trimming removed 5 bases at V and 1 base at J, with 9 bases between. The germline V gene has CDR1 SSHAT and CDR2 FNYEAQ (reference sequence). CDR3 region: CASSRGASYEQYF. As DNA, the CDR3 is TGTGCCAGCAGCCGCGGGGCGTCCTACGAGCAGTACTTC.

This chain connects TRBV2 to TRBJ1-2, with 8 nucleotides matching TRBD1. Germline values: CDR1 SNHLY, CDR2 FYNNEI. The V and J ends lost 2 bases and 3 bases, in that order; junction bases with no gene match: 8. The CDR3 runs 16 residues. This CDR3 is CASSEQAGGGYYGYTF. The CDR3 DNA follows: TGTGCCAGCAGTGAACAAGCAGGGGGCGGGTACTATGGCTACACCTTC. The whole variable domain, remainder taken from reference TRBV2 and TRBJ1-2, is EPEVTQTPSHQVTQMGQEVILRCVPISNHLYFYWYRQILGQKVEFLVSFYNNEISEKSEIFDDQFSVERPDGSNFTLKIRSTKLEDSAMYFCASSEQAGGGYYGYTFGSGTRLTVV.